One sample yielded the 22 T cell receptor beta chains listed below, sequenced in a study of blood T cell repertoires in COVID-19. Sequencing used immunoSEQ multiplex PCR; TCRdb keeps in-frame clones, though not all of them. The repertoire consists of just over 250,000 clones, with more than 85% occurring once and the leading ten covering under 3%. Sequenced: peripheral blood. The receptor source for this set is a person between 18 and 30 years old with COVID-19, enrolled during active disease.

The chain links TRBV9 to TRBJ2-7; D is perhaps TRBD2 (6 bases). Germline V lookup: CDR1 SGDLS, CDR2 YYNGEE. Trimming left V 2 bases short and J 3 bases short, with 15 bases between. The CDR3 runs to 15 residues. CDR3 coding DNA: TGTGCCAGCAGCGTTGGTCCGGGAGAAATCTACGAGCAGTACTTC. It is translated as CASSVGPGEIYEQYF.

The chain carries TRBV6-5 and TRBJ2-7, with D possibly being TRBD1 (6 bases). Germline CDR1 MNHEY, CDR2 SVGAGI. This CDR3 has 12 amino acids. Trimming removed 7 bases from V and 3 bases from J, with 10 bases in between. The CDR3 DNA reads TGTGCCAGCAAGGGACAAAACTACGAGCAGTACTTC. Translating it yields CASKGQNYEQYF.

The V gene is TRBV7-9, the J gene TRBJ2-7, with D maybe TRBD2 (5 bases). This CDR3 has 15 amino acids. CDR1 SEHNR and CDR2 FQNEAQ come from the germline V gene (reference sequence). V lost 1 base and J lost 6, with 16 bases in between. The chain's CDR3 is CASSLVGLGAFEQYF. The CDR3 DNA reads as TGTGCCAGCAGCTTAGTTGGACTCGGCGCCTTCGAGCAGTACTTC.

The rearrangement uses TRBV30 and TRBJ1-1; 7 positions agree with TRBD1. The CDR3 is 12 amino acids. J gave up 4 bases and V 6 bases, and 5 bases lay outside the gene matches. Looked up from germline, CDR1 is GTSNPN and CDR2 is SVGIG (reference sequence). The CDR3 is CACQGVGTEAFF. The CDR3 nucleotides read TGTGCCTGTCAGGGGGTCGGCACTGAAGCTTTCTTT.

CDR3: CASSTNTGQGADTQYF. CDR3 sequence (DNA): TGTGCCAGCAGCACTAACACGGGACAGGGTGCAGATACGCAGTATTTT. The gene calls are TRBV11-2 and TRBJ2-3; 9 bases fit TRBD1. Trimming at V came to 5 bases and at J to 4 bases, leaving 10 bases not matched to a gene. From germline, CDR1 is SGHAT and CDR2 FQNNGV. The CDR3 spans 16 residues.

This sequence joins TRBV9 and TRBJ2-7, with 11 bases fitting TRBD2. CDR3 length: 17 amino acids. Germline values: CDR1 SGDLS, CDR2 YYNGEE. V shed 0 bases, J shed 5 bases, and the junction held 10 bases outside the gene matches. The CDR3 region has the DNA TGTGCCAGCAGCGTAGGAACTAGCGGGAGTACTTTGGACGAGCAGTACTTC. This translates into CASSVGTSGSTLDEQYF.

V gene TRBV28 combines with J gene TRBJ1-3; perhaps TRBD1 as D (5 bases). This CDR3 is built from 17 residues. V was shortened by 5 bases and J by 3 bases, with 20 bases between the two germline ends. Germline CDR1 is MDHEN and CDR2 is SYDVKM. CDR3 amino acids: CASSPPRDWSGGNTIYF. CDR3 bases: TGTGCCAGCAGTCCTCCTAGGGACTGGTCTGGTGGAAACACCATATATTTT.

The V and J genes are TRBV9 and TRBJ2-2; TRBD2 is a possible D gene (6 bases). CDR3 length: 16 residues. V lost 0 bases and J 2 bases, leaving 11 bases between the germline ends. Germline V gene lookup returns CDR1 SGDLS and CDR2 YYNGEE. CDR3 region: CASSVGWGLNTGELFF. The CDR3 nucleotides read TGTGCCAGCAGCGTAGGATGGGGACTCAACACCGGGGAGCTGTTTTTT.

The rearrangement uses TRBV6-5 and TRBJ1-1, with D possibly TRBD1 on 6 matching bases. The CDR3 is made up of 13 amino acids. Looked up from germline, CDR1 is MNHEY and CDR2 is SVGAGI. Trimming cost V 10 bases and J 1 base, with 13 bases left between them. The CDR3 loop reads CATWDTPNTEAFF. CDR3 nucleotides: TGTGCCACCTGGGACACACCGAACACTGAAGCTTTCTTT.

The rearrangement joins TRBV2 to TRBJ2-7; 9 bases are a match to TRBD2. CDR3 length: 12 amino acids. Germline trimming cut 7 bases from V and 6 bases from J; bases unmatched to any gene: 4. Germline loops: CDR1 SNHLY, CDR2 FYNNEI. The CDR3: CASTSGTGEQYF. As DNA, the CDR3 is TGTGCCAGCACTAGCGGGACTGGCGAGCAGTACTTC. The full variable domain, rest sourced from reference TRBV2 and TRBJ2-7, is EPEVTQTPSHQVTQMGQEVILRCVPISNHLYFYWYRQILGQKVEFLVSFYNNEISEKSEIFDDQFSVERPDGSNFTLKIRSTKLEDSAMYFCASTSGTGEQYFGPGTRLTVT.

This chain connects TRBV28 to TRBJ1-5, with TRBD1 matching over 8 bases. The CDR3 is 16 residues long. Germline CDR1 MDHEN, CDR2 SYDVKM. V dropped 5 bases and J dropped 4; count of bases not matched to a gene: 10. The CDR3 spells CASSNGQGTNNQPQHF. DNA of the CDR3: TGTGCCAGCAGTAACGGACAGGGAACAAATAATCAGCCCCAGCATTTT.

The chain combines TRBV19 with TRBJ1-2, with a tentative D call TRBD1 (6 bases). From germline, CDR1 is LNHDA and CDR2 SQIVND (reference sequence). Between the trimmed V and J ends, which lost 3 bases and 6 bases, there was a span of 17 bases. The CDR3 spans 15 residues. The CDR3 coding sequence is TGTGCCAGTAGTATGGCAGCGGGGGCTATTGATGGCTACACCTTC. Its protein is CASSMAAGAIDGYTF.

This clone has just one count. The V and J genes are TRBV6-2 or TRBV6-3 and TRBJ2-7, with D unclear. CDR1 is MNHEY and CDR2 is SVGEGT in the germline V gene. Between the trimmed V and J ends, which lost 5 bases and 6 bases, there was a span of 8 bases. CDR3 size: 11 residues. The CDR3 is CASSLTGEQYF. Here the CDR3 DNA reads TGTGCCAGCAGTCTCACCGGCGAGCAGTACTTC.

V usage is TRBV27 and J usage is TRBJ2-7; possibly TRBD1 for D (6 bases). This CDR3 is 14 amino acids long. CDR1 is MNHEY, CDR2 SMNVEV, per germline (reference sequence). Trimming left V 8 bases short and J 3 bases short, with 17 bases between. CDR3 sequence reads: CASANTGQIYEQYF. CDR3 DNA sequence: TGTGCCAGCGCTAACACAGGGCAAATCTACGAGCAGTACTTC.

This chain uses TRBV4-3 with TRBJ2-1; 11 bases align to TRBD2. The CDR3 sequence is 14 residues long. Germline trimming cut 4 bases from V and 6 bases from J; bases unmatched to any gene: 2. Germline V CDR1 and CDR2: LGHNA, YSLEER. CDR3 in DNA: TGCGCCAGCAGCCGAGGGACTAGCGGCAATGAGCAGTTCTTC. Translating gives CASSRGTSGNEQFF.

The rearrangement uses TRBV3-1 (or the pseudogene TRBV3-2) and TRBJ2-3; 7 nucleotides match TRBD2. Germline values: CDR1 LGHDT, CDR2 YNNKEL (reference sequence). The V gene end was trimmed by 2 bases and the J gene end by 4 bases; junction bases not matched to a gene: 9. The CDR3 totals 16 residues. The CDR3 nucleotides read TGTGCCAGCAGCCAACTAGCGGCAGAGGGCTCAGATACGCAGTATTTT. Protein sequence: CASSQLAAEGSDTQYF.

The rearrangement uses TRBV6-1 and TRBJ1-5, with 7 bases aligning to TRBD1. Germline CDR1 and CDR2: MNHNS and SASEGT. V was clipped by 4 bases and J by 0 bases; unmatched bases: 18. This CDR3 has 20 residues. The CDR3, as DNA: TGTGCCAGCAGTGTGGAGACAGGGACAATTGCGTTCTATAGCAATCAGCCCCAGCATTTT. Protein product: CASSVETGTIAFYSNQPQHF.

J is TRBJ1-2 and V is TRBV10-3, with a possible D match to TRBD1 (5 bases). The V end was cut by 3 bases, the J end by 4 bases, with 15 bases between. Germline-derived CDR1 and CDR2 are ENHRY and SYGVKD. The CDR3 extends over 15 amino acids. The CDR3 spells CAISEGQGFSYGYTF. For the CDR3, the DNA is TGTGCCATCAGTGAAGGGCAGGGCTTTAGCTATGGCTACACCTTC.

The rearrangement joins TRBV2 to TRBJ1-2, with TRBD1 matching over 11 bases. In germline, CDR1 is SNHLY, CDR2 FYNNEI. This CDR3 is built from 13 residues. J lost 4 bases, V lost 8 bases, and 3 bases had no gene match. CDR3 DNA: TGTGCCAGCGGGACAGGGGGAGGCTATGGCTACACCTTC. Protein sequence: CASGTGGGYGYTF.

The rearrangement links TRBV4-3 to TRBJ2-2; D uncertain. V lost 8 bases and J 4 bases, leaving 8 bases between the germline ends. This CDR3 comprises 12 residues. CDR1 is LGHNA and CDR2 is YSLEER in the germline V gene. DNA for the CDR3: TGCGCCAGCGGCTCTAGCACCGGGGAGCTGTTTTTT. Its protein is CASGSSTGELFF.

This sequence joins TRBV9 and TRBJ2-1, with 9 positions matching TRBD1. The CDR3 runs to 17 residues. Per germline, CDR1 SGDLS and CDR2 YYNGEE. Unmatched junction bases numbered 13, after V lost 4 bases and J lost 5 bases. DNA of the CDR3: TGTGCCAGCAGCTTCAGTCCCGGGACAGGGATTGACAATGAGCAGTTCTTC. Residues: CASSFSPGTGIDNEQFF. Full variable domain (outside the CDR3, taken from reference TRBV9 and TRBJ2-1): DSGVTQTPKHLITATGQRVTLRCSPRSGDLSVYWYQQSLDQGLQFLIQYYNGEERAKGNILERFSAQQFPDLHSELNLSSLELGDSALYFCASSFSPGTGIDNEQFFGPGTRLTVL.

This clone was counted a few times. This chain connects TRBV6-4 to TRBJ1-5; 9 positions match TRBD1. This CDR3 is built from 13 residues. J was trimmed by 5 bases and V by 9 bases; bases with no gene match: 5. Germline V gene lookup returns CDR1 MRHNA and CDR2 SNTAGT. For the CDR3, the DNA is TGTGCCAGACGACAGGGGGACGATCAGCCCCAGCATTTT. It is translated as CARRQGDDQPQHF.